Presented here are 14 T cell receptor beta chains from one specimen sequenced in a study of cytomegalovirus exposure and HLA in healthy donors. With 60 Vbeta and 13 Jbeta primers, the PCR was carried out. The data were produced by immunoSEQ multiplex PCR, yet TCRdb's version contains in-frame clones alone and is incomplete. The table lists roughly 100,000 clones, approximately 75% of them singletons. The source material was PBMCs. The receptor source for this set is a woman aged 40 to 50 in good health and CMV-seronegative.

The CDR3 region is CASSRQGNQPQHF. CDR3 nucleotides: TGTGCCAGCTCACGACAGGGAAATCAGCCCCAGCATTTT. This sequence joins TRBV18 and TRBJ1-5; 7 positions match TRBD1. CDR1 and CDR2 (germline): KGHSH, LQKENI. Trimming removed 4 bases from V and 4 bases from J; junction bases left unmatched: 1. The CDR3 spans 13 residues.

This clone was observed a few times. CDR3 nucleotide sequence: TGTGCCAGCAGTGAACTCCCAGGATTTAACTATGGCTACACCTTC. Its protein is CASSELPGFNYGYTF. This rearrangement joins TRBV6-1 to TRBJ1-2; the D is unclear. With 2 bases removed from V and 1 base from J, the gap between germline ends came to 11 bases. Germline V gene lookup returns CDR1 MNHNS and CDR2 SASEGT. This CDR3 contains 15 residues.

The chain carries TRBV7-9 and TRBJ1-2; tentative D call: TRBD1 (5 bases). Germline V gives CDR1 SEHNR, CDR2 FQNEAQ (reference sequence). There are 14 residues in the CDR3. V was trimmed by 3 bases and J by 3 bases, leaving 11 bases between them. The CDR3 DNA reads TGTGCCAGCAGCTTGGGGCAGGGTGACTATGGCTACACCTTC. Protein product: CASSLGQGDYGYTF.

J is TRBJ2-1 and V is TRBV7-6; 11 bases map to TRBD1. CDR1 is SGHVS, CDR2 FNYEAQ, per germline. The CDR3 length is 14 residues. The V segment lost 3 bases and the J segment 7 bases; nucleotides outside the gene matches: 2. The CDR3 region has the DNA TGTGCCAGCAGCTTGGACAGGGGGCGGAATGAGCAGTTCTTC. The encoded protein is CASSLDRGRNEQFF.

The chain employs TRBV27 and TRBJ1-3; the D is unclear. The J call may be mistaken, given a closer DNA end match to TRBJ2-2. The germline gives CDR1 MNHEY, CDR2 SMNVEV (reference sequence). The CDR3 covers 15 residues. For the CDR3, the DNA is TGTGCCAGCAGTCCAGACGGATGGAACACCGGGGAGCTGTTTTTT. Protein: CASSPDGWNTGELFF.

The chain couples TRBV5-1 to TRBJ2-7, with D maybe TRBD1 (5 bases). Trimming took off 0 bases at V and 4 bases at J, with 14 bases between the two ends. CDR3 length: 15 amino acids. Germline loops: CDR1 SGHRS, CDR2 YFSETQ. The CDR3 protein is CASSLDQPGKYEQYF. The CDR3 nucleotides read TGCGCCAGCAGCTTGGATCAACCAGGGAAGTACGAGCAGTACTTC.

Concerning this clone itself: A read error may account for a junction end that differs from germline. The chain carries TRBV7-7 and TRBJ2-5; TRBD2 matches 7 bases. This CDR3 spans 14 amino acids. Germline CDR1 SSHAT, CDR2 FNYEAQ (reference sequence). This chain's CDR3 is CASSLVPGGETQYF. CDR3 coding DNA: TGTGCTAGCAGCTTAGTCCCGGGAGGAGAGACCCAGTACTTC.

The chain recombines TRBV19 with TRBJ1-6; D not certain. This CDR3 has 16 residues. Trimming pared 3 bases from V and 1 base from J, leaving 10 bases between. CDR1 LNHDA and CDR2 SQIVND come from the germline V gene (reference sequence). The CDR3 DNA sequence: TGTGCCAGTAGTATGGCGGTGGCATCCTATAATTCACCCCTCCACTTT. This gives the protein CASSMAVASYNSPLHF.

CDR3 amino acids: CASSSGTGLFTLHF. The CDR3 DNA is TGTGCCAGCAGCTCGGGGACAGGGCTTTTCACCCTCCACTTT. The J gene is TRBJ1-6, the V gene TRBV5-6, with TRBD1 matching 9 bases. The germline V gene encodes CDR1 SGHDT and CDR2 YYEEEE. The CDR3 contains 14 residues. Germline trimming cut 3 bases from V and 14 bases from J; bases unmatched to any gene: 9.

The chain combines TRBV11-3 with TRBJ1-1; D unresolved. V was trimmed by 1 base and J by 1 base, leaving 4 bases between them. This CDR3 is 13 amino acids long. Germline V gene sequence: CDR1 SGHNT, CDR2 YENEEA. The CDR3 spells CASSLAGNTEAFF. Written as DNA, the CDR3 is TGTGCCAGCAGCTTAGCCGGGAACACTGAAGCTTTCTTT.

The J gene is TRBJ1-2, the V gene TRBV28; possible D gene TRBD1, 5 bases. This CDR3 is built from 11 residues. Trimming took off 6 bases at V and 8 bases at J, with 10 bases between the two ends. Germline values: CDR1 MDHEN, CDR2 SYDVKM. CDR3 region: CASSRVGGYTF. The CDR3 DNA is TGTGCCAGCAGCAGGGTCGGGGGCTACACCTTC.

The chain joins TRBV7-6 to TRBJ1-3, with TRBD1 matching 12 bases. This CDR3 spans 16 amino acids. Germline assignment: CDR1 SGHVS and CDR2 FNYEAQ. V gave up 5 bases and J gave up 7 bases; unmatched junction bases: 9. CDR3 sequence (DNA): TGTGCCAGCAGCCCCCTGGGGGACAGGGGGCATAACACCATATATTTT. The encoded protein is CASSPLGDRGHNTIYF.

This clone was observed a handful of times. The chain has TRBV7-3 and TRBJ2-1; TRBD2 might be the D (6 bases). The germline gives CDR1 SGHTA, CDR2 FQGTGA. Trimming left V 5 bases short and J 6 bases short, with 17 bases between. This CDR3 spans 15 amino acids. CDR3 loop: CASSLLGGAGNEQFF. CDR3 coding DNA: TGTGCCAGCAGCCTACTGGGGGGAGCTGGCAATGAGCAGTTCTTC.

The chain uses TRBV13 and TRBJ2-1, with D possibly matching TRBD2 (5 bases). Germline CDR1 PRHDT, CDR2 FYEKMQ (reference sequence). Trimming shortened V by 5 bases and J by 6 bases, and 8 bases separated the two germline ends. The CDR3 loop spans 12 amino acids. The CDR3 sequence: CASSHGVNEQFF. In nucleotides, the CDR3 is TGTGCCAGCAGCCACGGGGTCAATGAGCAGTTCTTC.